These 4 T cell receptor beta chains were all obtained from the same sample, sequenced in a study of blood T cell repertoires in COVID-19 (TCRdb year 2020). The library was obtained by the immunoSEQ multiplex PCR assay. Sourced from immuneACCESS, this table was stored by TCRdb with only in-frame sequences that have V and J called. A share of the clones is absent; for the studies checked, an unresolved V gene accounts for under half, and the remainder has no known explanation. This sample holds over 120,000 clones; over 75% were observed only once. The ten largest clones capture around 2.9% of the sample. Sample: PBMCs or T cells enriched from blood (not recorded which). These receptors all come from a woman between 45 and 65 years old who had recovered from COVID-19.

The chain carries TRBV2 and TRBJ1-4; D gene uncertain. V dropped 5 bases and J dropped 5 bases, with 9 bases sitting between them. This CDR3 region has 13 residues. Germline V gene lookup returns CDR1 SNHLY and CDR2 FYNNEI. CDR3 sequence reads: CASSPSGNEKLFF. The CDR3 region has the DNA TGTGCCAGCAGTCCCTCGGGGAATGAAAAACTGTTTTTT.

This chain joins TRBV13 and TRBJ1-3, with TRBD1 as a possible D gene (6 bases). The CDR3 loop spans 16 amino acids. Germline CDR1 reads PRHDT; CDR2 reads FYEKMQ (reference sequence). The germline V and J ends were trimmed by 6 bases and 0 bases, with 15 bases remaining between them. This CDR3 is CASSLTGSSSGNTIYF. The CDR3 nucleotides read TGTGCCAGCAGTTTGACAGGTTCTAGCTCTGGAAACACCATATATTTT. The variable domain in full, completed from reference TRBV13 and TRBJ1-3, reads AAGVIQSPRHLIKEKRETATLKCYPIPRHDTVYWYQQGPGQDPQFLISFYEKMQSDKGSIPDRFSAQQFSDYHSELNMSSLELGDSALYFCASSLTGSSSGNTIYFGEGSWLTVV.

The chain employs TRBV7-8 and TRBJ2-5; weak D call: TRBD1 (6 bases). The CDR3 consists of 14 residues. Germline lookup yields CDR1 SGHVS and CDR2 FQNEAQ. The ends were cut back, 0 bases at V and 3 bases at J, with 8 bases in the middle. CDR3 residues: CASSLAGHKETQYF. In DNA, the CDR3 is TGTGCCAGCAGCTTAGCGGGACACAAAGAGACCCAGTACTTC. The entire variable domain, with the rest obtained from reference TRBV7-8 and TRBJ2-5, is as follows: GAGVSQSPRYKVAKRGQDVALRCDPISGHVSLFWYQQALGQGPEFLTYFQNEAQLDKSGLPSDRFFAERPEGSVSTLKIQRTQQEDSAVYLCASSLAGHKETQYFGPGTRLLVL.

This clone came up many times. The DNA of the CDR3 is TGTGCCAGCAGCCACACCGGGGGGTCCGGGGAGCTGTTTTTT. Encoded protein: CASSHTGGSGELFF. The rearrangement links TRBV7-2 to TRBJ2-2, with TRBD2 identical over 7 bases. This CDR3 contains 14 residues. The trim removed 5 bases at V and 6 bases at J, leaving 6 bases unmatched. Germline lookup yields CDR1 SGHTA and CDR2 FQGNSA.